This T cell receptor (beta chain) is from a study of blood T cell repertoires in COVID-19. The CDR3 runs to 15 residues. Trimming took 5 bases from V and 2 from J; bases not matched to a gene: 7. In germline, CDR1 is MNHEY, CDR2 SVGEGT. Generated by immunoSEQ multiplex PCR, the TCRdb table keeps only in-frame clones and is missing some. The sample contains fewer than 200,000 clones, 77% of which appear only once. This receptor was obtained from a man between 65 and 85 years old with acute or convalescent COVID-19. The chain carries TRBV6-2 or TRBV6-3 and TRBJ2-3, with 7 bases fitting TRBD2. The sequenced sample consisted of peripheral blood. DNA of the CDR3: TGTGCCAGCAGTGATCCTAGCGGCCTCACAGATACGCAGTATTTT. Its protein is CASSDPSGLTDTQYF.